These 11 T cell receptor beta chains came from one sample sequenced in a study of identical twins. One entry per CDR3 protein, called by TCRdb with MiXCR from the 5' RACE reads. The data show about 190,000 distinct CDR3 sequences, approximately 16% seen once. These data were also reused for a study on T cells expressing NK-cell markers.

Input material: CD8+ T cells sorted from blood. The receptor set was obtained from a woman aged 18 to 35 in good health.

The chain couples TRBV9 to TRBJ2-2; TRBD1 agrees at 8 bases. The CDR3 runs to 16 residues. The V gene's germline CDR1 is SGDLS and CDR2 YYNGEE. Unmatched junction bases numbered 6, after V lost 2 bases and J lost 3 bases. Here the CDR3 reads CASSVQGAVDTGELFF. The CDR3 nucleotides read TGTGCCAGCAGCGTCCAGGGGGCTGTGGACACCGGGGAGCTGTTTTTT.

This clonotype has ten or more counts. The chain uses TRBV5-1 and TRBJ1-1; D remains unclear. The ends were cut back, 1 base at V and 1 base at J, with 5 bases in the middle. The CDR3 has 13 amino acids. The germline CDR1 and CDR2 sequences are SGHRS and YFSETQ. CDR3 nucleotide sequence: TGCGCCAGCAGCTTGCGGGGGAACACTGAAGCTTTCTTT. Its translation is CASSLRGNTEAFF.

This clonotype was recorded a few times. This chain links TRBV29-1 with TRBJ1-1; possibly TRBD1 for D (5 bases). V lost 6 bases and J 1 base, leaving 12 bases between the germline ends. CDR3 size: 13 residues. Germline-derived CDR1 and CDR2 are SQVTM and ANQGSEA. The DNA of the CDR3 is TGCAGCGTGGGGGGGGGAGGGAACACTGAAGCTTTCTTT. This sequence encodes CSVGGGGNTEAFF.

V gene TRBV4-1 combines with J gene TRBJ2-1, with D perhaps TRBD2 (5 bases). CDR1 MGHRA and CDR2 YSYEKL come from the germline V gene. The V end was cut by 8 bases, the J end by 7 bases, with 9 bases between. This CDR3 spans 11 amino acids. The CDR3 nucleotides are TGCGCCAGCGCCCGGGGAAATGAGCAGTTCTTC. It encodes CASARGNEQFF.

The rearrangement links TRBV5-1 to TRBJ1-1; D not resolved. Deletions cut 4 bases from V and 1 base from J, with 8 bases between. Germline CDR1 SGHRS, CDR2 YFSETQ. The CDR3 is 13 amino acids. For the CDR3, the DNA is TGCGCCAGCAGCGGGCGGGGGAACACTGAAGCTTTCTTT. Protein sequence: CASSGRGNTEAFF. The whole variable domain, remainder taken from reference TRBV5-1 and TRBJ1-1, is KAGVTQTPRYLIKTRGQQVTLSCSPISGHRSVSWYQQTPGQGLQFLFEYFSETQRNKGNFPGRFSGRQFSNSRSEMNVSTLELGDSALYLCASSGRGNTEAFFGQGTRLTVV.

The chain employs TRBV20-1 and TRBJ2-1; a weak D match, TRBD2 (5 bases). Trimming took 3 bases from V and 9 from J, leaving 15 bases between them. Germline lookup yields CDR1 DFQATT and CDR2 SNEGSKA (reference sequence). This CDR3 is 13 amino acids long. CDR3 sequence reads: CSASHVGVGEQFF. CDR3 sequence (DNA): TGCAGTGCTAGTCATGTCGGGGTAGGTGAGCAGTTCTTC.

The J gene is TRBJ2-5, the V gene TRBV9, with D maybe TRBD1 (5 bases). With 0 bases removed from V and 1 base from J, the gap between germline ends came to 10 bases. CDR3 size: 15 residues. CDR1 is SGDLS and CDR2 is YYNGEE in the germline V gene. Written as DNA, the CDR3 is TGTGCCAGCAGCGTAGGGGGCAGACTCCAAGAGACCCAGTACTTC. Its translation: CASSVGGRLQETQYF.

V gene TRBV9 combines with J gene TRBJ1-2; D unclear. Germline V gene lookup returns CDR1 SGDLS and CDR2 YYNGEE. The V and J ends lost 3 bases and 6 bases respectively, with 6 bases between them. The CDR3 spans 11 residues. In DNA form, the CDR3 reads TGTGCCAGCAGCGCCATAGATGGCTACACCTTC. Protein: CASSAIDGYTF. Full variable domain (remainder filled in from reference TRBV9 and TRBJ1-2): DSGVTQTPKHLITATGQRVTLRCSPRSGDLSVYWYQQSLDQGLQFLIQYYNGEERAKGNILERFSAQQFPDLHSELNLSSLELGDSALYFCASSAIDGYTFGSGTRLTVV.

The chain uses TRBV9 and TRBJ2-2; D perhaps matches TRBD2 (6 bases). Germline CDR1 reads SGDLS; CDR2 reads YYNGEE. The CDR3 has 16 residues. Trimming took 4 bases from V and 5 from J, leaving 18 bases between them. CDR3 coding DNA: TGTGCCAGCAGCCCCACTAGGGAGCGGGCTACCGGGGAGCTGTTTTTT. Translation: CASSPTRERATGELFF.

The chain is built from TRBV27 and TRBJ2-3; 8 nucleotides agree with TRBD2. The CDR3 spans 14 residues. Per germline, CDR1 MNHEY and CDR2 SMNVEV (reference sequence). The V segment lost 5 bases and the J segment 4 bases; nucleotides outside the gene matches: 5. In DNA, the CDR3 is TGTGCCAGCAGTAACGGGGGGGCGCCAGATACGCAGTATTTT. The encoded protein is CASSNGGAPDTQYF.

This clonotype was counted a few times. The chain uses TRBV19 and TRBJ1-5, with 7 bases identical to TRBD1. The J segment lost 7 bases and the V segment lost 7 bases, leaving 19 bases of the junction unmatched. The germline CDR1 and CDR2 sequences are LNHDA and SQIVND (reference sequence). The CDR3 consists of 17 residues. CDR3 in amino acids: CASNDVLETGYGQPQHF. The DNA of the CDR3 is TGTGCCAGTAATGACGTCCTCGAGACAGGGTATGGGCAGCCCCAGCATTTT. The full variable domain, in which reference TRBV19 and TRBJ1-5 provide the parts outside the CDR3, is DGGITQSPKYLFRKEGQNVTLSCEQNLNHDAMYWYRQDPGQGLRLIYYSQIVNDFQKGDIAEGYSVSREKKESFPLTVTSAQKNPTAFYLCASNDVLETGYGQPQHFGDGTRLSIL.